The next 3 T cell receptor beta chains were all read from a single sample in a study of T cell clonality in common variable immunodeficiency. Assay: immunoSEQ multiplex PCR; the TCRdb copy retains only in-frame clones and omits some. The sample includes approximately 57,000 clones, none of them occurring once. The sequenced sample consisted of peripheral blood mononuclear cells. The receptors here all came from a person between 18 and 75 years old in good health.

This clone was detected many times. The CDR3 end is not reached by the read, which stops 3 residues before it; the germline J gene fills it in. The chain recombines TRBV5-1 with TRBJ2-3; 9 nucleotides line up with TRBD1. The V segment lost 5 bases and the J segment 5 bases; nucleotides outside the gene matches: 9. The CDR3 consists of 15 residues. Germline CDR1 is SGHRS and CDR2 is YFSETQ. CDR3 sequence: CASSPGTGWEDTQYF. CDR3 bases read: TGCGCCAGCAGTCCCGGGACAGGGTGGGAAGATACG.

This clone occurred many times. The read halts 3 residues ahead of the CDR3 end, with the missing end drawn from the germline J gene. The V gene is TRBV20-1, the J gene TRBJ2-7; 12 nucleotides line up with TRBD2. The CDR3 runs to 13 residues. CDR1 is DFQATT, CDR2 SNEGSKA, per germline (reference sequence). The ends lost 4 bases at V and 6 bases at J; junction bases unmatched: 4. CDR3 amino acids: CSATGTSGPEQYF. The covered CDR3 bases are TGCAGTGCTACCGGGACTAGCGGGCCCGAG.

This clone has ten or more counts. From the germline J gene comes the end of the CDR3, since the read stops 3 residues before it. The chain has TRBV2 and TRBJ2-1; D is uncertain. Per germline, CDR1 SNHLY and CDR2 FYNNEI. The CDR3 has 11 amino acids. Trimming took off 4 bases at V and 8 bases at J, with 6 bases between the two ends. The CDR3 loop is CASSARHEQFF. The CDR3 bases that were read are TGTGCCAGCAGTGCTAGACATGAG.